Ten or more counts support the clone carrying this TCR beta chain. Its specificity is not known. Hyperthyroidism had been newly diagnosed in patients aged 18 to 65, and its duration was under 2 months. This sample was included in a study of T cells in Graves' hyperthyroidism and ophthalmopathy. Study information: Before any treatment, at initial diagnosis, peripheral blood was collected. Findings and limits, study-wide: Stable hyperthyroidism was told apart from ophthalmopathy by a model built on 13 V-J features.

It was RNA transcripts that yielded the amplified TCR beta CDR3 regions. Initially, a first-round RT-PCR of the TCR CDR3 employed the HTBI primer set. One entry per CDR3 protein, called by TCRdb with MiXCR from the multiplex PCR reads. This sample carries under 800,000 distinct CDR3 sequences, around 15% of them seen once, and the ten largest clones take roughly 10%. Germline CDR1 is DFQATT and CDR2 is SNEGSKA (reference sequence). Trimming took 3 bases from V and 2 from J; bases not matched to a gene: 14. The CDR3 is made up of 18 amino acids. J is TRBJ2-3 and V is TRBV20-1; TRBD2 agrees at 10 bases. The receptor's source is a woman aged 18-35 years with Graves' hyperthyroidism. Sequencing was carried out using blood. The CDR3 here is CSARSGLGSGRATDTQYF. For the CDR3, the DNA is TGCAGTGCTAGGTCGGGGTTAGGAAGCGGGAGGGCCACAGATACGCAGTATTTT.